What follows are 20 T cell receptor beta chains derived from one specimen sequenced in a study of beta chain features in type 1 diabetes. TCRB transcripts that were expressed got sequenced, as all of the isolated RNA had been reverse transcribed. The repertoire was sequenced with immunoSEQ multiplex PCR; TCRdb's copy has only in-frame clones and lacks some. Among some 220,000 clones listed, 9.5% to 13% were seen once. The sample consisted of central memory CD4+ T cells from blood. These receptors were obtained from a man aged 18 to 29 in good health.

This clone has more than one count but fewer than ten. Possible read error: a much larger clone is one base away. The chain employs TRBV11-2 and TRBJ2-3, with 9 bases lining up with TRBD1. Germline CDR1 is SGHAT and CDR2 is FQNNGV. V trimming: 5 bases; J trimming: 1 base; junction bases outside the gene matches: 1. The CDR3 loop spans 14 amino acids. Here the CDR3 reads CASSRDRGTDTQYF. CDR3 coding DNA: TGTGCCAGCAGCCGGGACAGGGGCACAGATACGCAGTATTTT.

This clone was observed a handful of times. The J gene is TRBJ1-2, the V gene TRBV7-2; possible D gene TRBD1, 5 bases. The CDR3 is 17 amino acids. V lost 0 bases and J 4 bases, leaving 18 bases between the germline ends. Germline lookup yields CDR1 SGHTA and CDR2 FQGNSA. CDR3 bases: TGTGCCAGCAGCTTAGCAGAGACCAGGGCACGGGGCTATGGCTACACCTTC. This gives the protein CASSLAETRARGYGYTF. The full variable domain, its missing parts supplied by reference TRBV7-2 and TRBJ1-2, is GAGVSQSPSNKVTEKGKDVELRCDPISGHTALYWYRQSLGQGLEFLIYFQGNSAPDKSGLPSDRFSAERTGGSVSTLTIQRTQQEDSAVYLCASSLAETRARGYGYTFGSGTRLTVV.

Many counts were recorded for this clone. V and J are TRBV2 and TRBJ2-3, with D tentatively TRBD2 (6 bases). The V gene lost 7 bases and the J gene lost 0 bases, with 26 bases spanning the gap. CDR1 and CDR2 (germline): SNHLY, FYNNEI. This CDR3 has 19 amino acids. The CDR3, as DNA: TGTGCCAGCATGTTCGGAAGGTCGAGGCGGGATCCTAGCACAGATACGCAGTATTTT. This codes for CASMFGRSRRDPSTDTQYF.

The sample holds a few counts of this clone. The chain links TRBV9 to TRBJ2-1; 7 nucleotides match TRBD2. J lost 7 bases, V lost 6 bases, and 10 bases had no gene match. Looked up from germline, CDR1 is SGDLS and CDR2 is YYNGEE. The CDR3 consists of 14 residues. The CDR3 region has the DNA TGTGCCAGCAACCGACTAGCATCATGGAATGAGCAGTTCTTC. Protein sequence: CASNRLASWNEQFF.

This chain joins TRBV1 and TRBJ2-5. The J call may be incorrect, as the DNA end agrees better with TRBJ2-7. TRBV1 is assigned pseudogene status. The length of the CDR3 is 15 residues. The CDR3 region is CTSSQDEGCGREQYF. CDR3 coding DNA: TGCACCAGCAGCCAAGATGAAGGGTGCGGACGCGAGCAGTACTTC.

This chain's CDR3 is CASSWEPGLYNEQFF. The CDR3 DNA reads TGTGCCAGCAGTTGGGAGCCGGGACTCTACAATGAGCAGTTCTTC. The chain has TRBV7-3 and TRBJ2-1; TRBD2 is a possible D gene (6 bases). The CDR3 has 15 residues. Trimming took off 6 bases at V and 3 bases at J, with 15 bases between the two ends. Germline lookup yields CDR1 SGHTA and CDR2 FQGTGA.

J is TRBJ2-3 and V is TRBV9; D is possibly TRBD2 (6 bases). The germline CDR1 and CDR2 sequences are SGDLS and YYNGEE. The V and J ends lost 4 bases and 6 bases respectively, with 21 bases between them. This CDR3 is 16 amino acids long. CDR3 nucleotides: TGTGCCAGCAGCTCTCAGACTAGGGCGGTCATGGATACGCAGTATTTT. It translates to CASSSQTRAVMDTQYF.

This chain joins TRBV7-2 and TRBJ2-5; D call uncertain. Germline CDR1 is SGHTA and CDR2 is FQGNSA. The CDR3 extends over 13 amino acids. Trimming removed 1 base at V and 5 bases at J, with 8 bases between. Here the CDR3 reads CASSLDGWETQYF. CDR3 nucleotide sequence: TGTGCCAGCAGCTTAGACGGGTGGGAGACCCAGTACTTC.

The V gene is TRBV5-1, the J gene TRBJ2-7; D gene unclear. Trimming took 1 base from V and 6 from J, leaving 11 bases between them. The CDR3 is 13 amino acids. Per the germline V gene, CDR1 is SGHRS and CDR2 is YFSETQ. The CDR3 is CASSLSYLSEQYF. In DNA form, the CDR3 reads TGCGCCAGCAGCTTGAGCTACCTCTCCGAGCAGTACTTC.

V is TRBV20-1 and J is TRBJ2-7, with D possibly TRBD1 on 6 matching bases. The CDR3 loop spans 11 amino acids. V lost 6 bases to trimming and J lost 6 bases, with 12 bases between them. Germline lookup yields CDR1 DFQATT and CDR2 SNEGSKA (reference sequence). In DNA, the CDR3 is TGCAGTGCCGCGTCCAGGGGCGAGCAGTACTTC. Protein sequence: CSAASRGEQYF.

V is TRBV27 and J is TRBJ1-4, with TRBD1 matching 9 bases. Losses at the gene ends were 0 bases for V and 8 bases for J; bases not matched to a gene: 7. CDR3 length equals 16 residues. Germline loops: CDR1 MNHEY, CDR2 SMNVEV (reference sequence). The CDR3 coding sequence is TGTGCCAGCAGTTTATCGCCCGGGACAGGGCCCGAAAAACTGTTTTTT. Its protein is CASSLSPGTGPEKLFF.

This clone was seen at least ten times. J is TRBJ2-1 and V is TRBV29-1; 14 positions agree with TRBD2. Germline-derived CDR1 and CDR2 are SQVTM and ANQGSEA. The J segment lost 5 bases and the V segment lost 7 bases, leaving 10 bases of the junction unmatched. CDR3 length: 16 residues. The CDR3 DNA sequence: TGCAGCGCCGGACTAGCGGGAGGACAAGGGGACAATGAGCAGTTCTTC. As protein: CSAGLAGGQGDNEQFF.

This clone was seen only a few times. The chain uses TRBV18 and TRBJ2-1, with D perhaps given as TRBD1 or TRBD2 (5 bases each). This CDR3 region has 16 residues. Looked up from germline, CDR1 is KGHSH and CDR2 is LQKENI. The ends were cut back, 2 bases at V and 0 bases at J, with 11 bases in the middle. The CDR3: CASSPSGRASYNEQFF. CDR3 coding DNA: TGTGCCAGCTCACCATCGGGACGGGCCTCCTACAATGAGCAGTTCTTC.

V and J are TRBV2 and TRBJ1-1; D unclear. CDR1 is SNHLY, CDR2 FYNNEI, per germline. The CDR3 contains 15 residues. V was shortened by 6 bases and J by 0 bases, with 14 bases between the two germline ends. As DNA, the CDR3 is TGTGCCAGCAGGGAGGGAGGCGCCTTGAACACTGAAGCTTTCTTT. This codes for CASREGGALNTEAFF.

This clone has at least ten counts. The CDR3 sequence is CASSAGTSRANEQFF. The CDR3, as DNA: TGTGCCAGCAGCGCCGGGACTAGCAGAGCCAATGAGCAGTTCTTC. The chain carries TRBV5-4 and TRBJ2-1; TRBD2 aligns across 9 bases. V dropped 4 bases and J dropped 6; count of bases not matched to a gene: 8. Germline V lookup: CDR1 SGHNT, CDR2 YYREEE (reference sequence). The CDR3 has 15 amino acids.

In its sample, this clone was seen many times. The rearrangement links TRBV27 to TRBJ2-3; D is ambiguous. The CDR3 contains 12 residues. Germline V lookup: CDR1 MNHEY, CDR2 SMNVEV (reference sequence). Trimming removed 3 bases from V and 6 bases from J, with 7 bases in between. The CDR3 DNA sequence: TGTGCCAGCAGTTTGAATGGGGATACGCAGTATTTT. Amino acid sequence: CASSLNGDTQYF.

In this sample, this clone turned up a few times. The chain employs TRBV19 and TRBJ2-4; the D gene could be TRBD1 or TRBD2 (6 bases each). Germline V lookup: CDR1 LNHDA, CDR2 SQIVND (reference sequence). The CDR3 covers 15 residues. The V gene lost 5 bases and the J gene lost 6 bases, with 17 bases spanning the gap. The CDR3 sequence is CASSWTGRGGNIQYF. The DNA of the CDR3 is TGTGCCAGTAGTTGGACCGGGAGAGGGGGAAACATTCAGTACTTC. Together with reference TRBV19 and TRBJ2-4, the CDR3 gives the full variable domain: DGGITQSPKYLFRKEGQNVTLSCEQNLNHDAMYWYRQDPGQGLRLIYYSQIVNDFQKGDIAEGYSVSREKKESFPLTVTSAQKNPTAFYLCASSWTGRGGNIQYFGAGTRLSVL.

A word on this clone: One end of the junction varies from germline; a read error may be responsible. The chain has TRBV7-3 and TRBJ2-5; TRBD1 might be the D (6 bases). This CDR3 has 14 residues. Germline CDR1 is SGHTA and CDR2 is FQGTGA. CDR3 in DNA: TGTGCTAGCAGCAACGGACAGTTCCAAGAGACCCAGTACTTC. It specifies CASSNGQFQETQYF.

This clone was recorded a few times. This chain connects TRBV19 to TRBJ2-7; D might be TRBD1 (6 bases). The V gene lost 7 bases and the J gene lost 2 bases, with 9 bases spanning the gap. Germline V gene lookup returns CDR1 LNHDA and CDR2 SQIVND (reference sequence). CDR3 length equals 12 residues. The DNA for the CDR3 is TGTGCCAGTAAACAGGGAGCCTACGAGCAGTACTTC. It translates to CASKQGAYEQYF.

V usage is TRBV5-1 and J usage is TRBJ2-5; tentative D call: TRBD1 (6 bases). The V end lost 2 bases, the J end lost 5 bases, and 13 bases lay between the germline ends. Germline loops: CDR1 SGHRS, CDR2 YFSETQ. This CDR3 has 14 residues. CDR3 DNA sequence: TGCGCCAGCAGCTTACAACAGGGACCGGAGACCCAGTACTTC. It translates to CASSLQQGPETQYF.